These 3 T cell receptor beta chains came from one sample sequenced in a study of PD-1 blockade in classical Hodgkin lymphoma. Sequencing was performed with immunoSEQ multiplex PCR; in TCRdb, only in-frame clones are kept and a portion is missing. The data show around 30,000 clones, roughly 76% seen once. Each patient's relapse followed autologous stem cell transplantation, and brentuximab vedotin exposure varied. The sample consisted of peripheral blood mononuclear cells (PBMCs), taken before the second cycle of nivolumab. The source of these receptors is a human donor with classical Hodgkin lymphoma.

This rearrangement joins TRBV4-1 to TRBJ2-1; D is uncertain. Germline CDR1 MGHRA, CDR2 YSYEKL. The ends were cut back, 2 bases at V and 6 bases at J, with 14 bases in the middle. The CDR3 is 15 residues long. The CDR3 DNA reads TGCGCCAGCAGCCAACAAGACACTCGGCTCAATGAGCAGTTCTTC. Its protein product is CASSQQDTRLNEQFF.

CDR3: CASRSETANTGELFF. The CDR3 DNA sequence: TGTGCCAGCAGATCGGAGACAGCGAACACCGGGGAGCTGTTTTTT. This chain connects TRBV25-1 to TRBJ2-2; D possibly corresponds to TRBD1 (5 bases). This CDR3 contains 15 residues. Trimming removed 6 bases at V and 0 bases at J, with 11 bases between. Per germline, CDR1 MGHDK and CDR2 SYGVNS. The full variable domain, its missing parts supplied by reference TRBV25-1 and TRBJ2-2, is EADIYQTPRYLVIGTGKKITLECSQTMGHDKMYWYQQDPGMELHLIHYSYGVNSTEKGDLSSESTVSRIRTEHFPLTLESARPSHTSQYLCASRSETANTGELFFGEGSRLTVL.

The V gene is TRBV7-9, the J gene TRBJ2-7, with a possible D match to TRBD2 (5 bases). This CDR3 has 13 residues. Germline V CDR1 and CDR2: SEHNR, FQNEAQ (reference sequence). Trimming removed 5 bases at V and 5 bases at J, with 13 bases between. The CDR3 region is CASSPRGGNEQYF. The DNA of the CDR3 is TGTGCCAGCAGCCCCCGAGGAGGAAACGAGCAGTACTTC.